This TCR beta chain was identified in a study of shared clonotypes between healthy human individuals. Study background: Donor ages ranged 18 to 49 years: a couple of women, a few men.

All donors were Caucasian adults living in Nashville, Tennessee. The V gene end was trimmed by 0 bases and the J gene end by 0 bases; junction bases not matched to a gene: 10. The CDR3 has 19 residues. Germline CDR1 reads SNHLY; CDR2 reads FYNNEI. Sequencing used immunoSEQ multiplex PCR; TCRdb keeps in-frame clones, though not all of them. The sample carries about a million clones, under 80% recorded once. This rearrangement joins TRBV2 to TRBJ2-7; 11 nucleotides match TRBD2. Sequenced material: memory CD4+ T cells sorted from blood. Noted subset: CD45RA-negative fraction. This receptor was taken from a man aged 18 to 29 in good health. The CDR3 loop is CASSEALGLAGGHSYEQYF. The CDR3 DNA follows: TGTGCCAGCAGTGAAGCGCTCGGGCTAGCGGGGGGTCACTCCTACGAGCAGTACTTC.